This T cell receptor beta chain was recorded in a study of radiotherapy plus CTLA-4 blockade in lung cancer (dated by TCRdb to 2017 to 2018). Describing the broader study: Objective responses occurred in roughly a sixth of enrolled patients, and 30% to 35% achieved disease control. Study-wide conclusions, independent of this receptor: Early dynamic changes in blood T cell clones, together with increased serum interferon-beta after radiation, were reported as the strongest predictors of response. After treatment with radiotherapy and ipilimumab, TCR clones that originated in tumors expanded in peripheral blood.

Library preparation was by the immunoSEQ multiplex PCR assay. TCRdb took over this immuneACCESS table, retaining in-frame rearrangements with V and J assigned. Such tables are incomplete; in checked studies, under half of the missing clones stem from an unresolved V gene, and the remainder is unexplained. This sample comprises approximately 72,000 clones, roughly 75% of them detected only once. The ten largest clones represent around 7% of the sample. As concerns this clone: Its antigen remains unidentified. Qualities for individual bases were not recorded, and no much larger clone is one base off.

The CDR3 covers 15 residues, taking in both the cysteine and the phenylalanine. The CDR3 DNA has 45 bases and is translated from base 1. The germline V gene encodes CDR1 GTSNPN and CDR2 SVGIG (reference sequence). V is reduced by 0 bases and J by 4 bases, leaving a spacing of 15 bases between them. The study evaluated CTLA-4 blockade (ipilimumab) given together with focal radiation therapy in patients who had chemo-refractory metastatic non-small-cell lung cancer. The chain uses TRBV30 and TRBJ1-2; tentative D gene TRBD1, with 5 bases matching. This clonotype was sampled from a human donor with non-small cell lung cancer who had a complete response to radiotherapy plus ipilimumab. This specimen was peripheral blood, taken from a patient treated with radiotherapy plus ipilimumab. CDR3 region: CAWSVRGRGGYGYTF. The DNA is as follows: TGTGCCTGGAGTGTACGGGGGAGAGGCGGCTATGGCTACACCTTC.